Below, 27 T cell receptor beta chains from the same sample are listed, as sequenced in a study of CD8+ T cells in alopecia areata. Treatment here: oral pan-JAK inhibitor, 5-10 mg twice daily. RNA, once extracted, was reverse transcribed into cDNA for use as the sequencing template. The table came from immunoSEQ multiplex PCR; TCRdb's copy has only in-frame clones and leaves some out. The profile shows approximately 140,000 clones, 65% to 90% of them singletons. The sample was CD8+ T cells sorted from blood, taken at week 4, from a patient treated with tofacitinib. These receptors were taken from a human donor with alopecia areata.

The genes are TRBV4-2 and TRBJ2-7, with D hard to call. CDR1 is LGHNA and CDR2 is YNFKEQ in the germline V gene. The CDR3 is 15 residues long. Deletions cut 1 base from V and 2 bases from J, with 12 bases between. The CDR3 sequence: CASSQVSGLTYEQYF. DNA for the CDR3: TGTGCCAGCAGCCAAGTTTCAGGTTTAACCTACGAGCAGTACTTC.

The chain joins TRBV6-6 to TRBJ2-1; D perhaps matches TRBD2 (7 bases). The germline V and J ends were trimmed by 4 bases and 7 bases, with 17 bases remaining between them. The CDR3 sequence is 15 residues long. The germline gives CDR1 MNHNY, CDR2 SVGAGI (reference sequence). CDR3 protein: CASSFDGGLKNEQFF. CDR3 DNA sequence: TGTGCCAGCAGTTTCGACGGGGGGCTCAAAAATGAGCAGTTCTTC.

The rearrangement uses TRBV4-3 and TRBJ2-7; TRBD1 aligns across 7 bases. Trimming took 6 bases from V and 1 from J; bases not matched to a gene: 15. Per the germline V gene, CDR1 is LGHNA and CDR2 is YSLEER. This CDR3 comprises 17 residues. The CDR3 DNA sequence: TGCGCCAGCAGTCCCGGATGGCAGGGGGTGTCGTCCTACGAGCAGTACTTC. This gives the protein CASSPGWQGVSSYEQYF.

The J gene is TRBJ1-2, the V gene TRBV5-4; 12 bases fit TRBD1. The CDR3 totals 16 residues. V dropped 4 bases and J dropped 4; count of bases not matched to a gene: 8. Germline CDR1 is SGHNT and CDR2 is YYREEE (reference sequence). CDR3 in DNA: TGTGCCAGCAGCCGATCCGGGACAGGGGGCCGCTATGGCTACACCTTC. Translation gives CASSRSGTGGRYGYTF. Full variable domain (outside the CDR3, taken from reference TRBV5-4 and TRBJ1-2): ETGVTQSPTHLIKTRGQQVTLRCSSQSGHNTVSWYQQALGQGPQFIFQYYREEENGRGNFPPRFSGLQFPNYSSELNVNALELDDSALYLCASSRSGTGGRYGYTFGSGTRLTVV.

The V call is TRBV4-2, the J call TRBJ2-7, with 11 bases fitting TRBD2. This CDR3 is 16 amino acids long. The ends lost 4 bases at V and 2 bases at J; junction bases unmatched: 7. Germline CDR1 reads LGHNA; CDR2 reads YNFKEQ. This CDR3 is CASSPTTSGVPYEQYF. Written as DNA, the CDR3 is TGTGCCAGCAGCCCCACGACTAGCGGGGTACCCTACGAGCAGTACTTC.

The chain employs TRBV7-6 and TRBJ2-7; D possibly corresponds to TRBD2 (5 bases). Per the germline V gene, CDR1 is SGHVS and CDR2 is FNYEAQ. This CDR3 has 18 residues. V was cut by 0 bases and J by 0 bases, with 18 bases left in between. CDR3 in DNA: TGTGCCAGCAGCTTAGCGTCCCCAACTAGGTGGAGCTCCTACGAGCAGTACTTC. It yields the protein CASSLASPTRWSSYEQYF. The full variable domain, completed using reference TRBV7-6 and TRBJ2-7, is GAGVSQSPRYKVTKRGQDVALRCDPISGHVSLYWYRQALGQGPEFLTYFNYEAQQDKSGLPNDRFSAERPEGSISTLTIQRTEQRDSAMYRCASSLASPTRWSSYEQYFGPGTRLTVT.

The chain has TRBV9 and TRBJ1-2; the match to TRBD1 covers 7 bases. This CDR3 contains 15 residues. Losses at the gene ends were 1 base for V and 3 bases for J; bases not matched to a gene: 6. The germline CDR1 and CDR2 sequences are SGDLS and YYNGEE. CDR3 DNA: TGTGCCAGCAGCGTATCCCGGCAGGGGGACTATGGCTACACCTTC. Residues: CASSVSRQGDYGYTF.

The rearrangement uses TRBV6-5 and TRBJ2-1; the match to TRBD1 covers 8 bases. V was clipped by 0 bases and J by 7 bases; unmatched bases: 5. Germline CDR1 MNHEY, CDR2 SVGAGI. CDR3 size: 15 residues. The CDR3 spells CASSYSGQGGNEQFF. CDR3 DNA: TGTGCCAGCAGTTACTCCGGACAGGGTGGGAATGAGCAGTTCTTC.

V usage is TRBV15 and J usage is TRBJ2-3; no clear D. With 4 bases removed from V and 2 bases from J, the gap between germline ends came to 13 bases. The germline V gene has CDR1 LNHNV and CDR2 YYDKDF (reference sequence). The CDR3 extends over 15 amino acids. In nucleotides, the CDR3 is TGTGCCACCAGCAAACGGACCGGAAACACAGATACGCAGTATTTT. This encodes CATSKRTGNTDTQYF.

V and J are TRBV7-9 and TRBJ1-1; D might be TRBD1 (5 bases). Germline V gives CDR1 SEHNR, CDR2 FQNEAQ (reference sequence). The CDR3 has 15 residues. V was cut by 6 bases and J by 0 bases, with 14 bases left in between. DNA for the CDR3: TGTGCCAGCAGTAAAGATAGGGGCATGAACACTGAAGCTTTCTTT. Translated, it gives CASSKDRGMNTEAFF. The variable domain in full, with the rest retrieved from reference TRBV7-9 and TRBJ1-1, is DTGVSQNPRHKITKRGQNVTFRCDPISEHNRLYWYRQTLGQGPEFLTYFQNEAQLEKSRLLSDRFSAERPKGSFSTLEIQRTEQGDSAMYLCASSKDRGMNTEAFFGQGTRLTVV.

The chain is built from TRBV2 and TRBJ2-7, with D tentatively TRBD1 (6 bases). Trimming cost V 4 bases and J 3 bases, with 10 bases left between them. CDR1 SNHLY and CDR2 FYNNEI come from the germline V gene. The CDR3 loop spans 13 amino acids. CDR3 loop: CASSVTGGYEQYF. The CDR3 DNA follows: TGTGCCAGCAGTGTGACAGGAGGCTACGAGCAGTACTTC.

This clone is a singleton in its sample. The chain links TRBV6-5 to TRBJ2-1, with no clear D. V lost 5 bases and J lost 6, with 5 bases in between. Germline loops: CDR1 MNHEY, CDR2 SVGAGI. The CDR3 runs 11 residues. The CDR3 here is CASSLGNEQFF. The CDR3, as DNA: TGTGCCAGCAGTCTCGGCAATGAGCAGTTCTTC.

The chain employs TRBV7-9 and TRBJ2-5; TRBD2 matches at 9 bases. The germline CDR1 and CDR2 sequences are SEHNR and FQNEAQ (reference sequence). The CDR3 totals 18 residues. V shed 4 bases and J 3 bases; nucleotides not matched to a gene: 15. This chain's CDR3 is CASSSILTGGGAEETQYF. The DNA of the CDR3 is TGTGCCAGCAGCTCGATCCTGACGGGCGGGGGGGCCGAAGAGACCCAGTACTTC.

V gene TRBV4-1 combines with J gene TRBJ2-7; D possibly corresponds to TRBD1 (6 bases). The CDR3 has 13 residues. Trimming stripped 2 bases from V and 3 bases from J, with 8 bases between. Germline V gene data show CDR1 as MGHRA and CDR2 as YSYEKL. The CDR3 region is CASSQTGYYEQYF. The CDR3 DNA follows: TGCGCCAGCAGCCAAACAGGGTACTACGAGCAGTACTTC.

The chain recombines TRBV7-2 with TRBJ2-5; D remains ambiguous. V lost 8 bases and J lost 9, with 16 bases in between. The CDR3 has 12 amino acids. The germline V gene has CDR1 SGHTA and CDR2 FQGNSA. CDR3 in DNA: TGTGCCAGCGGCCCTCCCCCCCTGGCCCAGTACTTC. Translating gives CASGPPPLAQYF.

This clone was seen a few times. The rearrangement joins TRBV7-8 to TRBJ2-7, with TRBD1 as a possible D gene (6 bases). CDR1 is SGHVS, CDR2 FQNEAQ, per germline. Between the trimmed V and J ends, which lost 4 bases and 3 bases, there was a span of 13 bases. This CDR3 is built from 14 residues. The CDR3 is CASSSEQGHYEQYF. The CDR3 DNA is TGTGCCAGCAGCTCAGAACAGGGTCACTACGAGCAGTACTTC.

This clone has just one count. The chain has TRBV4-2 and TRBJ1-1, with D possibly matching TRBD1 (5 bases). Between the trimmed V and J ends, which lost 4 bases and 0 bases, there was a span of 21 bases. Germline V gives CDR1 LGHNA, CDR2 YNFKEQ. The CDR3 is 18 amino acids. In DNA form, the CDR3 reads TGTGCCAGCAGCCCCACCCTCACAGGCCCTCTCATGAACACTGAAGCTTTCTTT. Its protein is CASSPTLTGPLMNTEAFF.

This rearrangement joins TRBV30 to TRBJ2-3; 7 bases line up with TRBD2. Germline V CDR1 and CDR2: GTSNPN, SVGIG (reference sequence). The CDR3 sequence is 14 residues long. J lost 7 bases, V lost 4 bases, and 11 bases had no gene match. The CDR3 DNA reads as TGTGCCTGGAAGTCTAGCGGACTTTCTCATACGCAGTATTTT. The encoded protein is CAWKSSGLSHTQYF.

The chain is built from TRBV7-3 and TRBJ1-1; D uncertain. Germline CDR1 SGHTA, CDR2 FQGTGA. This CDR3 region has 14 residues. V was cut by 5 bases and J by 0 bases, with 10 bases left in between. The CDR3 spells CASSTEGMNTEAFF. The DNA of the CDR3 is TGTGCCAGCAGCACGGAAGGGATGAACACTGAAGCTTTCTTT.

This chain joins TRBV5-1 and TRBJ2-1; 7 positions match TRBD1. The CDR3 totals 15 residues. In germline, CDR1 is SGHRS, CDR2 YFSETQ. Germline trimming cut 5 bases from V and 5 bases from J; bases unmatched to any gene: 10. CDR3 nucleotide sequence: TGCGCCAGCAGGGATCAGACAGGGATCCACAATGAGCAGTTCTTC. It yields the protein CASRDQTGIHNEQFF.

V gene TRBV7-2 combines with J gene TRBJ2-2, with 7 bases identical to TRBD1. After removal of 6 bases from V and 3 bases from J, the junction contained 4 bases not matched to a gene. Germline V lookup: CDR1 SGHTA, CDR2 FQGNSA. The CDR3 spans 14 residues. The CDR3: CASSHTGDTGELFF. The CDR3 nucleotides read TGTGCCAGCAGTCACACAGGGGACACCGGGGAGCTGTTTTTT.

The CDR3 bases are TGTGCCAGCAGCCAACAGGGGGACGACGAGCAGTACTTC. The encoded protein is CASSQQGDDEQYF. This chain connects TRBV4-2 to TRBJ2-7; TRBD1 aligns across 7 bases. Germline V gene data show CDR1 as LGHNA and CDR2 as YNFKEQ. The CDR3 has 13 residues. J was trimmed by 5 bases and V by 2 bases; bases with no gene match: 3.

The chain combines TRBV4-3 with TRBJ1-2, with D maybe TRBD1 (6 bases). Trimming shortened V by 0 bases and J by 6 bases, and 11 bases separated the two germline ends. This CDR3 has 14 residues. From germline, CDR1 is LGHNA and CDR2 YSLEER. CDR3: CASSQDVGANGYTF. The CDR3 DNA is TGCGCCAGCAGCCAAGATGTGGGGGCTAATGGCTACACCTTC.

The genes are TRBV5-4 and TRBJ2-1, with unresolved D. Trimming took 4 bases from V and 7 from J, leaving 21 bases between them. This CDR3 contains 16 residues. In germline, CDR1 is SGHNT, CDR2 YYREEE (reference sequence). The CDR3: CASSQLDVGFRNEQFF. The CDR3 bases are TGTGCCAGCAGCCAACTTGATGTCGGCTTTCGGAATGAGCAGTTCTTC.

The chain uses TRBV7-9 and TRBJ2-4; TRBD2 agrees at 10 bases. CDR3 size: 16 residues. Germline CDR1 SEHNR, CDR2 FQNEAQ (reference sequence). V was pared by 2 bases and J by 9 bases, with 10 bases of the junction left unmatched. CDR3 sequence reads: CASSLIAGGIGTIQYF. The DNA of the CDR3 is TGTGCCAGCAGCTTAATAGCGGGGGGAATTGGGACCATTCAGTACTTC.

The J gene is TRBJ1-5, the V gene TRBV19; the D is unclear. V was shortened by 5 bases and J by 4 bases, with 18 bases between the two germline ends. From germline, CDR1 is LNHDA and CDR2 SQIVND (reference sequence). This CDR3 comprises 16 residues. The CDR3 spells CASSPAPTLPNQPQHF. Here the CDR3 DNA reads TGTGCCAGTAGTCCAGCCCCGACACTCCCTAATCAGCCCCAGCATTTT.

The genes are TRBV5-1 and TRBJ2-3; 8 bases fit TRBD2. The CDR3 totals 17 residues. CDR1 is SGHRS and CDR2 is YFSETQ in the germline V gene. Trimming took 4 bases from V and 6 from J; bases not matched to a gene: 16. The chain's CDR3 is CASSAAAAGGRRDTQYF. DNA for the CDR3: TGCGCCAGCAGCGCGGCCGCCGCGGGGGGCCGGAGGGATACGCAGTATTTT.